The T cell receptor (beta chain) described here comes from a study of T cell responses to AZD1222 COVID-19 vaccine. Germline lookup yields CDR1 MNHEY and CDR2 SVGAGI. V lost 3 bases and J lost 2, with 7 bases in between. This CDR3 contains 13 residues. The method was immunoSEQ multiplex PCR; TCRdb's version includes in-frame clones alone and lacks a portion of them. The sample records just under 150,000 clones, 88% being singletons. The material was peripheral blood, obtained 28 days after the second dose of the MenACWY control vaccine. The chain couples TRBV6-5 to TRBJ1-2; weak D call: TRBD1 (5 bases). The sequence came from an adult who received the MenACWY meningococcal vaccine as a control. The CDR3 bases are TGTGCCAGCAGTTATCAGGGAAACTATGGCTACACCTTC. Residues: CASSYQGNYGYTF.